Listed below are T cell receptor beta chains from one sample, sequenced in a study of blood T cell repertoires in COVID-19. The assay was immunoSEQ multiplex PCR, and TCRdb's table has in-frame clones only and misses some. The sample includes approximately 260,000 clones, about 81% of them seen just once. What was sequenced was peripheral blood. These receptors were taken from a woman aged 60-70 years with active or convalescent COVID-19. The CDR3 runs from the conserved cysteine through the conserved F or W. The D gene is left open where the match is weak. Clone size, where shown, is once, few, many, or a class for clones that have expanded.

CDR3 DNA	CDR3 protein	clone size	V gene	J gene	CDR3 length	D gene
TGTGCCTGGAGTCCCCAGGGGCTGAGGGAAAAACTGTTTTTT	CAWSPQGLREKLFF	NA	TRBV30	TRBJ1-4	14	NA
TGTGCCAGTAGTAGGACAGGGCCTGCTAACTATGGCTACACCTTC	CASSRTGPANYGYTF	NA	TRBV19	TRBJ1-2	15	TRBD1
TGTGCCAGCAGCTCCAGACTAGCGGGGGAAGGCACCGGGGAGCTGTTTTTT	CASSSRLAGEGTGELFF	NA	TRBV7-2	TRBJ2-2	17	TRBD2
TGTGCCAGCTATATCAGGGGTGGAGAGACCCAGTACTTC	CASYIRGGETQYF	NA	TRBV18	TRBJ2-5	13	NA
TGTGCCAGCAGACCTCTCGGCACGGGGGGGCCGTGGGAGCAGTACTTC	CASRPLGTGGPWEQYF	NA	TRBV7-9	TRBJ2-7	16	TRBD2
TGTGCCAGCAGTTTATGGGGTAGCGGGACTATCACAGATACGCAGTATTTT	CASSLWGSGTITDTQYF	NA	TRBV27	TRBJ2-3	17	TRBD2
TGTGCCAGCAGTTACTCGAGGGATACCTACGAGCAGTACTTC	CASSYSRDTYEQYF	NA	TRBV6-5	TRBJ2-7	14	NA
TGTGCCAGAAGCCCCCCTGGGCCGGGACACCTGCTACACTTCTCCTACAATGAGCAGTTCTTC	CARSPPGPGHLLHFSYNEQFF	NA	TRBV5-3	TRBJ2-1	21	NA
TGTGCCAGCAGCCAAGGGGGAGGGAGGTCTGAAGCTTTCTTT	CASSQGGGRSEAFF	NA	TRBV14	TRBJ1-1	14	NA
TGCGCCAGCAGCTTGGACCCGGGGAGCTCCTACAATGAGCAGTTCTTC	CASSLDPGSSYNEQFF	NA	TRBV5-1	TRBJ2-1	16	NA
TGTGCCACCAGCAGGAGAACAGGCTGGGACTATGGCTACACCTTC	CATSRRTGWDYGYTF	once	TRBV15	TRBJ1-2	15	NA
TGCGCCAGCAGCTTGTCAACAGGCGTGAACACTGAAGCTTTCTTT	CASSLSTGVNTEAFF	NA	TRBV5-1	TRBJ1-1	15	NA
TGTGCCAGTAGTATCAGGGGTTCCGGGGGCAATCAGCCCCAGCATTTT	CASSIRGSGGNQPQHF	NA	TRBV19	TRBJ1-5	16	NA
TGTGCCAGCAGTCAAGTACAGGGGTGGAATACAGATACGCAGTATTTT	CASSQVQGWNTDTQYF	NA	TRBV2	TRBJ2-3	16	TRBD1
TGTGCCAGCAGGCCCCAGGGGCGGGACACTGAAGCTTTCTTT	CASRPQGRDTEAFF	NA	TRBV6-5	TRBJ1-1	14	NA
TGTGCCAGCAGTGGCAGCGGACAGCGCGAGCAGTACTTC	CASSGSGQREQYF	NA	TRBV27	TRBJ2-7	13	NA
TGTGCCAGCAGTCCGGGACTCGGTACCTACGAGCAGTACTTC	CASSPGLGTYEQYF	NA	TRBV2	TRBJ2-7	14	NA
TGTGCCACCAGCAGAAGGCTGACTAGCGGGGGGCAGGCCACCGGGGAGCTGTTTTTT	CATSRRLTSGGQATGELFF	NA	TRBV15	TRBJ2-2	19	TRBD2
TGTGCCAGCAGCTACCAGGACTCTACCCCCCAGTTTAGGAATGAGCAGTTCTTC	CASSYQDSTPQFRNEQFF	NA	TRBV7-9	TRBJ2-1	18	NA
TGTGCCAGGGGTAGCGGGGGACCGGGGGAGACCCAGTACTTC	CARGSGGPGETQYF	NA	TRBV2	TRBJ2-5	14	TRBD2
TGTGCCAGCAGCCCCCGGACAGAAGGAGCCTACGAGCAGTACTTC	CASSPRTEGAYEQYF	NA	TRBV7-6	TRBJ2-7	15	NA
TGTGCCAGTGCAGGGGGCTTGGGCAATCAGCCCCAGCATTTT	CASAGGLGNQPQHF	NA	TRBV6-5	TRBJ1-5	14	TRBD1
TGTGCCACCCGCCCAGGGACTCCGCCACCAGATACGCAGTATTTT	CATRPGTPPPDTQYF	NA	TRBV15	TRBJ2-3	15	NA
TGTGCCAGCACCACCCCCCGAGGAGGGTTGACTGAAGCTTTCTTT	CASTTPRGGLTEAFF	few	TRBV6-5	TRBJ1-1	15	NA
TGTGCCAGCAGCACAGGGGGGGATACGCAGTATTTT	CASSTGGDTQYF	NA	TRBV6-5	TRBJ2-3	12	TRBD1
TGTGCCAGCAGGGGACAGCGTACGAATGAAAAACTGTTTTTT	CASRGQRTNEKLFF	NA	TRBV2	TRBJ1-4	14	TRBD1
TGCGCCAGCAGCCCCGGGACTAGCGGGGGTTGGGAGCAGTTCTTC	CASSPGTSGGWEQFF	NA	TRBV5-1	TRBJ2-1	15	TRBD2
TGTGCCAGCTCACCAGGCCGACTAGCGGGGGGCCGGGAGACCCAGTACTTC	CASSPGRLAGGRETQYF	NA	TRBV18	TRBJ2-5	17	TRBD2
TGCGCCAGCAGGACAGGGTCGGCAGATACGCAGTATTTT	CASRTGSADTQYF	NA	TRBV5-1	TRBJ2-3	13	TRBD1
TGTGCCAGCAGTTACGGAGGGACAGCGACTAACCCGGATCGTAACTATGGCTACACCTTC	CASSYGGTATNPDRNYGYTF	NA	TRBV6-2/TRBV6-3	TRBJ1-2	20	TRBD1
TGTGCCAGCAGTGAAGAAGGGGGCGCTGGCAATCAGCCCCAGCATTTT	CASSEEGGAGNQPQHF	NA	TRBV2	TRBJ1-5	16	TRBD1
TGTGCCAGCAGCCACGAGGGATGGGACTACACCTTC	CASSHEGWDYTF	NA	TRBV7-9	TRBJ1-2	12	NA
TGTGCCAGCAGTTTATCAGGACAGGCTTTTACCTACGAGCAGTACTTC	CASSLSGQAFTYEQYF	NA	TRBV27	TRBJ2-7	16	TRBD1
TGTGCCAGCAGCGTCAGTTTGGGGCAGGGAGATACGCAGTATTTT	CASSVSLGQGDTQYF	NA	TRBV9	TRBJ2-3	15	NA
TGCGCCAGCAGCTTGCGCCCGACAGGGTCAACGAACACTGAAGCTTTCTTT	CASSLRPTGSTNTEAFF	NA	TRBV5-1	TRBJ1-1	17	TRBD1
TGTGCCACCAGCCTCCCCGGCACAGATACGCAGTATTTT	CATSLPGTDTQYF	NA	TRBV15	TRBJ2-3	13	NA
TGTGCCAGCAGCTTGGCGTGGGACTTTAGGGGGGGGACCCAGTACTTC	CASSLAWDFRGGTQYF	NA	TRBV5-4	TRBJ2-5	16	NA
TGTGCCAGCAGCCTATCCCCGGGACAGGTTAATTCACCCCTCCACTTT	CASSLSPGQVNSPLHF	NA	TRBV9	TRBJ1-6	16	TRBD1
TGCGCCAGCAGCTTGGCCTGGACAGGGAACTATGGCTACACCTTC	CASSLAWTGNYGYTF	NA	TRBV5-1	TRBJ1-2	15	TRBD1
TGTGCCAGCAGCTCCTTTCCGCGCCTCAACTATGGCTACACCTTC	CASSSFPRLNYGYTF	few	TRBV5-6	TRBJ1-2	15	NA
TGTGCCAGCAGCTTGTTCCAGGGGGACACTGAAGCTTTCTTT	CASSLFQGDTEAFF	NA	TRBV5-6	TRBJ1-1	14	TRBD1